A single sample is the source of the 18 T cell receptor beta chains below, sequenced in a study of blood T cell repertoires in COVID-19. Sequencing used immunoSEQ multiplex PCR; TCRdb keeps in-frame clones, though not all of them. Among about 190,000 clones listed, approximately 84% were seen once. The sample comprised peripheral blood. The receptors shown here come from a woman aged 70-85 years with active or convalescent COVID-19.

There are a few counts of this clone. The chain has TRBV10-1 and TRBJ1-2; weak D call: TRBD1 (5 bases). V was trimmed by 3 bases and J by 4 bases, leaving 18 bases between them. The CDR3 length is 16 residues. Germline V lookup: CDR1 WNHNN, CDR2 SYGVQD (reference sequence). The CDR3 DNA reads TGCGCCAGCAGTGATGTCTCCCAGGGAATGGGCTATGGCTACACCTTC. Amino acid sequence: CASSDVSQGMGYGYTF.

V gene TRBV10-3 combines with J gene TRBJ2-3; 10 bases agree with TRBD1. The V gene end was trimmed by 8 bases and the J gene end by 3 bases; junction bases not matched to a gene: 8. The CDR3 consists of 15 residues. Germline lookup yields CDR1 ENHRY and CDR2 SYGVKD. The CDR3 nucleotides read TGTGCCATCTCTAAAGACAGGGGGCGGACAGATACGCAGTATTTT. Amino acid sequence: CAISKDRGRTDTQYF.

The rearrangement links TRBV5-4 to TRBJ2-3; 13 bases align to TRBD2. Germline V gene lookup returns CDR1 SGHNT and CDR2 YYREEE (reference sequence). V lost 1 base and J lost 3; bases outside the gene matches: 8. This CDR3 has 18 residues. The CDR3 sequence: CASSLYRTSGSGTDTQYF. The CDR3 bases are TGTGCCAGCAGCTTGTACCGGACTAGCGGGAGTGGTACAGATACGCAGTATTTT.

This clone was seen at least ten times. One end of the junction fails to match germline, which may point to a read error. The rearrangement links TRBV6-5 to TRBJ2-1; D gene unclear. Germline V lookup: CDR1 MNHEY, CDR2 SVGAGI. This CDR3 region has 14 residues. The CDR3 nucleotides are TGTGCCAGCACTTACGACTTACCTTACAATGAGCAGTTCTTC. The encoded protein is CASTYDLPYNEQFF.

This chain connects TRBV30 to TRBJ1-3, with D possibly TRBD1 on 5 matching bases. The V gene lost 0 bases and the J gene lost 4 bases, with 10 bases spanning the gap. CDR3 length equals 14 residues. Germline V lookup: CDR1 GTSNPN, CDR2 SVGIG (reference sequence). The CDR3 is CAWSVQGAGNTIYF. The CDR3 DNA is TGTGCCTGGAGTGTACAAGGGGCCGGAAACACCATATATTTT.

The V call is TRBV5-6, the J call TRBJ2-1; TRBD2 aligns across 7 bases. The CDR3 runs to 15 residues. Trimming cost V 5 bases and J 5 bases; bases outside gene matches: 10. Germline-derived CDR1 and CDR2 are SGHDT and YYEEEE. CDR3 DNA: TGTGCCAGCAGTTTCTCATCTAGCGGAAACAATGAGCAGTTCTTC. Its translation: CASSFSSSGNNEQFF.

The chain couples TRBV5-1 to TRBJ2-1, with TRBD1 matching 8 bases. The V and J ends lost 4 bases and 8 bases, in that order; junction bases with no gene match: 8. Germline loops: CDR1 SGHRS, CDR2 YFSETQ. The CDR3 consists of 14 residues. The CDR3 loop reads CASSQPGQGDEQFF. The CDR3 bases are TGCGCCAGCAGCCAACCTGGACAGGGCGATGAGCAGTTCTTC.

V usage is TRBV7-9 and J usage is TRBJ2-2, with TRBD2 matching over 7 bases. There are 16 residues in the CDR3. Germline V gives CDR1 SEHNR, CDR2 FQNEAQ (reference sequence). J lost 5 bases, V lost 7 bases, and 13 bases had no gene match. CDR3 coding DNA: TGTGCCAGCAACAACCGGGCGGGAGTAAGGACCGGGGAGCTGTTTTTT. Encoded protein: CASNNRAGVRTGELFF. Complete variable domain (other parts from reference TRBV7-9 and TRBJ2-2): DTGVSQNPRHKITKRGQNVTFRCDPISEHNRLYWYRQTLGQGPEFLTYFQNEAQLEKSRLLSDRFSAERPKGSFSTLEIQRTEQGDSAMYLCASNNRAGVRTGELFFGEGSRLTVL.

This chain connects TRBV25-1 to TRBJ2-7; D perhaps matches TRBD1 (6 bases). CDR3 length equals 15 residues. CDR1 MGHDK and CDR2 SYGVNS come from the germline V gene. V was cut by 1 base and J by 6 bases, with 16 bases left in between. The DNA for the CDR3 is TGTGCCAGCAGTGAATTAGGTCCAGGGGTTGGCGAGCAGTACTTC. This translates into CASSELGPGVGEQYF.

The J gene is TRBJ1-3, the V gene TRBV4-1; tentatively, D is TRBD1 (5 bases). The germline V and J ends were trimmed by 1 base and 7 bases, with 23 bases remaining between them. This CDR3 region has 18 residues. Germline lookup yields CDR1 MGHRA and CDR2 YSYEKL. In nucleotides, the CDR3 is TGCGCCAGCAGCCAAGCCGCCAGTCCAGGGTCCCCTGTTAACACCATATATTTT. Encoded protein: CASSQAASPGSPVNTIYF.

V and J are TRBV19 and TRBJ1-1; 9 bases align to TRBD1. With 6 bases clipped from V and 4 bases from J, the junction kept 6 bases outside the gene matches. CDR1 LNHDA and CDR2 SQIVND come from the germline V gene (reference sequence). The CDR3 spans 14 residues. Here the CDR3 reads CASREQGAVTEAFF. DNA for the CDR3: TGTGCCAGTAGGGAACAGGGGGCGGTCACTGAAGCTTTCTTT.

The chain recombines TRBV9 with TRBJ2-7; 8 bases align to TRBD2. The CDR3 covers 16 residues. Germline CDR1 and CDR2: SGDLS and YYNGEE. The J segment lost 3 bases and the V segment lost 3 bases, leaving 11 bases of the junction unmatched. DNA for the CDR3: TGTGCCAGCAGCGCAGGTTCGGGAGGGGGTATCTACGAGCAGTACTTC. It yields the protein CASSAGSGGGIYEQYF.

The V call is TRBV29-1, the J call TRBJ2-7, with 9 bases aligning to TRBD2. Trimming cost V 5 bases and J 4 bases; bases outside gene matches: 6. The CDR3 sequence is 13 residues long. Germline loops: CDR1 SQVTM, CDR2 ANQGSEA. The CDR3 sequence is CSVTAGGRYEQYF. CDR3 nucleotide sequence: TGCAGCGTTACCGCGGGAGGGCGTTACGAGCAGTACTTC.

This chain uses TRBV4-1 with TRBJ2-3; TRBD1 aligns across 7 bases. The CDR3 contains 16 residues. Germline CDR1 and CDR2: MGHRA and YSYEKL. With 3 bases clipped from V and 0 bases from J, the junction kept 6 bases outside the gene matches. The CDR3 DNA is TGCGCCAGCAGCCAGAGACAGGGAGTAAGCACAGATACGCAGTATTTT. Translation: CASSQRQGVSTDTQYF.

This rearrangement joins TRBV30 to TRBJ1-2; perhaps TRBD1 as D (5 bases). The CDR3 runs to 15 residues. Trimming pared 0 bases from V and 4 bases from J, leaving 15 bases between. Germline V gene data show CDR1 as GTSNPN and CDR2 as SVGIG (reference sequence). The CDR3 DNA reads as TGTGCCTGGAGTGTATCAGGGTCTTCTGGCTATGGCTACACCTTC. Its protein product is CAWSVSGSSGYGYTF. The whole variable domain, remainder taken from reference TRBV30 and TRBJ1-2, is SQTIHQWPATLVQPVGSPLSLECTVEGTSNPNLYWYRQAAGRGLQLLFYSVGIGQISSEVPQNLSASRPQDRQFILSSKKLLLSDSGFYLCAWSVSGSSGYGYTFGSGTRLTVV.

The genes are TRBV1 and TRBJ2-3; TRBD2, the table's D call, lacks a check against the DNA. TRBV1 is termed a pseudogene. This CDR3 region has 15 residues. This CDR3 reads CTSSQGPREWDTQYF. CDR3 DNA: TGCACCAGCAGCCAGGGTCCCCGGGAGTGGGATACGCAGTATTTT.

This chain joins TRBV7-9 and TRBJ2-1; TRBD1 matches 10 bases. Germline loops: CDR1 SEHNR, CDR2 FQNEAQ (reference sequence). The CDR3 loop spans 19 amino acids. V shed 1 base, J shed 3 bases, and the junction held 12 bases outside the gene matches. The CDR3: CASSLGQGANTFYYNEQFF. Here the CDR3 DNA reads TGTGCCAGCAGCTTAGGACAGGGGGCCAACACCTTTTACTACAATGAGCAGTTCTTC.

The table lists this clone with a count of one. This chain joins TRBV7-9 and TRBJ2-1, with TRBD1 matching over 10 bases. Germline-derived CDR1 and CDR2 are SEHNR and FQNEAQ (reference sequence). CDR3 length: 15 residues. Trimming removed 5 bases from V and 5 bases from J; junction bases left unmatched: 6. CDR3 protein: CASSKGTGAHNEQFF. CDR3 nucleotide sequence: TGTGCCAGCAGCAAGGGGACAGGGGCCCACAATGAGCAGTTCTTC.